Shown below are 5 T cell receptor beta chains from a single sample sequenced in a study of T cell changes during pregnancy in multiple sclerosis. Assay used: immunoSEQ multiplex PCR; TCRdb lists only in-frame clones, some missing. The sample lists tens of thousands of clones, around 92% occurring once. Sequences were derived from peripheral blood, sampled in the third trimester of pregnancy. These receptors all stem from a female donor in good health, enrolled as a control in a pregnancy study.

The chain links TRBV7-8 to TRBJ1-2; the match to TRBD1 covers 9 bases. The CDR3 is made up of 14 amino acids. The junction had 4 bases not matched to a gene; V was cut back by 0 bases and J by 8 bases. CDR1 SGHVS and CDR2 FQNEAQ come from the germline V gene. In DNA, the CDR3 is TGTGCCAGCAGCTTAGCCCGGGACAGGGACGGCTACACCTTC. Its protein product is CASSLARDRDGYTF.

V is TRBV2 and J is TRBJ1-6; TRBD1 aligns across 7 bases. The length of the CDR3 is 15 residues. V was pared by 6 bases and J by 0 bases, with 2 bases of the junction left unmatched. The germline V gene encodes CDR1 SNHLY and CDR2 FYNNEI. CDR3 region: CASRTGSSYNSPLHF. DNA of the CDR3: TGTGCCAGCAGGACAGGGAGCTCCTATAATTCACCCCTCCACTTT.

The J gene is TRBJ1-3, the V gene TRBV7-2; no clear D. The CDR3 runs to 11 residues. The V and J ends lost 3 bases and 8 bases respectively, with 5 bases between them. Germline assignment: CDR1 SGHTA and CDR2 FQGNSA. CDR3 region: CASSFGDTIYF. The CDR3 DNA reads as TGTGCCAGCAGCTTCGGGGACACCATATATTTT.

The chain carries TRBV27 and TRBJ2-7; no definite D call. The CDR3 sequence is 14 residues long. The germline V gene has CDR1 MNHEY and CDR2 SMNVEV (reference sequence). Between the trimmed V and J ends, which lost 2 bases and 0 bases, there was a span of 8 bases. This chain's CDR3 is CASSLGPRSYEQYF. In DNA form, the CDR3 reads TGTGCCAGCAGTTTAGGGCCCCGCTCCTACGAGCAGTACTTC.

The chain uses TRBV6-5 and TRBJ1-2; 8 positions match TRBD1. This CDR3 is 14 amino acids long. The germline CDR1 and CDR2 sequences are MNHEY and SVGAGI. Trimming took 6 bases from V and 3 from J; bases not matched to a gene: 6. CDR3 coding DNA: TGTGCCAGCAGCCGGACAGGGCGCCACTATGGCTACACCTTC. As protein: CASSRTGRHYGYTF.